This T cell receptor (beta chain) was recorded in a study of blood T cell repertoires in COVID-19. Study-level information: Sources were T cells, B-cell-depleted T cells, or PBMCs; the material itself was cDNA or gDNA.

The germline V gene has CDR1 MNHEY and CDR2 SVGAGI. V was pared by 6 bases and J by 3 bases, with 5 bases of the junction left unmatched. The CDR3 loop spans 15 amino acids. TCRdb's copy holds only in-frame clones and misses some; the assay was immunoSEQ multiplex PCR. Of roughly 190,000 clones detected, 75% to 90% appear once; the ten largest clones hold roughly 8.2%. The chain combines TRBV6-5 with TRBJ2-3; TRBD1 matches at 11 bases. Sequenced input: peripheral blood. This sequence was found in a woman in her fifties or sixties with acute or convalescent COVID-19. CDR3 DNA: TGTGCCAGCAGCTGGGACAGGGGGACGACAGATACGCAGTATTTT. This encodes CASSWDRGTTDTQYF.